This T cell receptor (beta chain) appears in the sequencing data of a study of tumor and adjacent non-tumor tissue in lung cancer. Study in general: Aged about 30 to 76 years, patients included approximately 11 men and roughly 5 women with stage I to III disease.

Per the germline V gene, CDR1 is MNHNY and CDR2 is SVGAGI (reference sequence). With V trimmed by 3 bases and J by 4 bases, 3 bases remained unmatched. This CDR3 is 14 amino acids long. TCRbeta libraries were built with three rounds of nested PCR, modified from ARM-PCR. In TCRdb, the multiplex PCR reads were re-called with MiXCR into one record per CDR3 protein. The profile shows under 95,000 distinct CDR3 sequences, 67% of them singletons. This sample's RNA came from whole unsorted tissue. The sequence was collected from a man in his sixties with non-small cell lung cancer. This chain links TRBV6-6 with TRBJ2-7, with 10 bases matching TRBD1. Sequencing was done on a sample of lung tumor tissue. The DNA of the CDR3 is TGTGCCAGCAGTTATCAGGGACAGGGGTACGAGCAGTACTTC. It encodes CASSYQGQGYEQYF.